These 27 T cell receptor beta chains were all obtained from the same sample, sequenced in a study of blood T cells in healthy people across ages. Primers used in a second PCR of about 6 to 11 cycles were a sample-barcoded 5' primer and a J-beta primer mix. TCRdb called the 5' RACE reads again in MiXCR, with one record for every CDR3 protein. This sample has roughly 1.9 million distinct CDR3 sequences, with roughly two fifths found just once. The sequenced sample consisted of blood. All receptors derive from a human donor in good health.

A remark on this clonotype: A much larger clone differs from this one at a single base, so this may be a read error. V and J are TRBV29-1 and TRBJ2-7; perhaps TRBD2 as D (5 bases). The CDR3 is 12 amino acids. Trimming pared 2 bases from V and 5 bases from J, leaving 10 bases between. Germline values: CDR1 SQVTM, CDR2 ANQGSEA. The CDR3 DNA sequence: TGCAGCGTTGAATGGGAGAGCAACGAGCAGTACTTC. This sequence encodes CSVEWESNEQYF.

This clonotype was counted only a few times. The chain joins TRBV29-1 to TRBJ2-7; a weak D match, TRBD1 (6 bases). In germline, CDR1 is SQVTM, CDR2 ANQGSEA. V was cut by 3 bases and J by 5 bases, with 14 bases left in between. CDR3 length: 13 amino acids. This chain's CDR3 is CSVETVAGDEQYF. CDR3 coding DNA: TGCAGCGTTGAGACGGTGGCAGGGGACGAGCAGTACTTC.

The rearrangement links TRBV7-9 to TRBJ2-1; 10 nucleotides line up with TRBD2. The V segment lost 3 bases and the J segment 5 bases; nucleotides outside the gene matches: 13. The CDR3 has 18 residues. Germline V lookup: CDR1 SEHNR, CDR2 FQNEAQ (reference sequence). CDR3 in DNA: TGTGCCAGCAGCTTCGGCGAATCCACTAGCGGGGATCACAATGAGCAGTTCTTC. The encoded protein is CASSFGESTSGDHNEQFF.

This clonotype was seen ten or more times. The CDR3 nucleotides read TGTGCCAGCAGCTTATTAGGCGGTAACACTGAAGCTTTCTTT. It specifies CASSLLGGNTEAFF. The chain is built from TRBV7-3 and TRBJ1-1; D uncertain. This CDR3 spans 14 amino acids. V lost 2 bases and J 2 bases, leaving 9 bases between the germline ends. Germline V CDR1 and CDR2: SGHTA, FQGTGA.

The chain has TRBV7-9 and TRBJ2-3; possibly TRBD1 or TRBD2 for D (5 bases each). The CDR3 contains 13 residues. V shed 7 bases and J shed 3 bases, with 11 bases lying between them. Germline CDR1 SEHNR, CDR2 FQNEAQ (reference sequence). In DNA, the CDR3 is TGTGCCAGCACGAAAGAGGGGACAGATACGCAGTATTTT. It specifies CASTKEGTDTQYF.

The chain carries TRBV7-8 and TRBJ1-2, with 7 bases fitting TRBD1. Germline assignment: CDR1 SGHVS and CDR2 FQNEAQ. V lost 1 base and J lost 3; bases outside the gene matches: 5. The CDR3 extends over 15 amino acids. The CDR3 region has the DNA TGTGCCAGCAGCTTAGTACTGGGACAGTACTATGGCTACACCTTC. This sequence encodes CASSLVLGQYYGYTF.

The chain uses TRBV7-2 and TRBJ2-1, with TRBD2 identical over 10 bases. Germline V CDR1 and CDR2: SGHTA, FQGNSA. V trimming: 1 base; J trimming: 0 bases; junction bases outside the gene matches: 3. The CDR3 spans 17 residues. The DNA for the CDR3 is TGTGCCAGCAGCTTAGGGACTAGCGGAAGCTCCTACAATGAGCAGTTCTTC. This codes for CASSLGTSGSSYNEQFF. The complete variable domain, with remaining parts taken from reference TRBV7-2 and TRBJ2-1, reads GAGVSQSPSNKVTEKGKDVELRCDPISGHTALYWYRQSLGQGLEFLIYFQGNSAPDKSGLPSDRFSAERTGGSVSTLTIQRTQQEDSAVYLCASSLGTSGSSYNEQFFGPGTRLTVL.

The rearrangement links TRBV12-3 or TRBV12-4 to TRBJ1-2; 8 nucleotides align to TRBD1. The CDR3 runs 14 residues. Trimming took 9 bases from V and 7 from J; bases not matched to a gene: 13. CDR3 sequence reads: CASSLPGQGGGYTF. DNA of the CDR3: TGTGCCAGTAGTCTTCCTGGACAGGGCGGTGGCTACACCTTC.

In this sample, this clonotype turned up a few times. This rearrangement joins TRBV4-3 to TRBJ2-1; 9 nucleotides agree with TRBD1. CDR3 length: 15 amino acids. The V gene's germline CDR1 is LGHNA and CDR2 YSLEER. The V gene end was trimmed by 4 bases and the J gene end by 6 bases; junction bases not matched to a gene: 7. This CDR3 reads CASSPHRGPCNEQFF. DNA of the CDR3: TGCGCCAGCAGCCCACACAGGGGGCCCTGCAATGAGCAGTTCTTC.

This clonotype turned up a few times. The J gene is TRBJ1-6, the V gene TRBV28, with 10 nucleotides matching TRBD1. The CDR3 has 15 amino acids. The germline V gene encodes CDR1 MDHEN and CDR2 SYDVKM. The trim removed 6 bases at V and 7 bases at J, leaving 6 bases unmatched. CDR3 region: CASSYMDRGNSPLHF. The DNA for the CDR3 is TGTGCCAGCAGCTACATGGACAGGGGGAATTCACCCCTCCACTTT.

This chain links TRBV12-3 or TRBV12-4 with TRBJ1-5, with TRBD1 as a possible D gene (5 bases). The CDR3 is 16 amino acids. V lost 5 bases to trimming and J lost 1 base, with 15 bases between them. The CDR3 bases are TGTGCCAGCAGTCCTTCTAAGGGACTAAGCAATCAGCCCCAGCATTTT. It encodes CASSPSKGLSNQPQHF.

The chain is built from TRBV7-8 and TRBJ2-3; D not resolved. V was cut by 0 bases and J by 0 bases, with 7 bases left in between. Germline values: CDR1 SGHVS, CDR2 FQNEAQ. This CDR3 has 15 residues. CDR3 in DNA: TGTGCCAGCAGCTTAGCCTACCCTAGCACAGATACGCAGTATTTT. The encoded protein is CASSLAYPSTDTQYF.

The V gene is TRBV20-1, the J gene TRBJ2-1; the D is unclear. The V end was cut by 0 bases, the J end by 0 bases, with 9 bases between. This CDR3 contains 15 residues. Germline CDR1 DFQATT, CDR2 SNEGSKA (reference sequence). CDR3: CSARDAPSSYNEQFF. The CDR3 DNA sequence: TGCAGTGCTAGAGACGCTCCAAGCTCCTACAATGAGCAGTTCTTC.

The rearrangement links TRBV20-1 to TRBJ1-2; D is uncertain. The CDR3 is made up of 15 amino acids. With 6 bases removed from V and 1 base from J, the gap between germline ends came to 18 bases. In germline, CDR1 is DFQATT, CDR2 SNEGSKA (reference sequence). The CDR3 here is CSAEGVLGHNYGYTF. In DNA form, the CDR3 reads TGCAGTGCCGAAGGAGTCCTCGGCCATAACTATGGCTACACCTTC.

The sample holds a few counts of this clonotype. V gene TRBV29-1 combines with J gene TRBJ1-2; D is ambiguous. Germline CDR1 is SQVTM and CDR2 is ANQGSEA. The CDR3 sequence is 13 residues long. The ends were cut back, 0 bases at V and 8 bases at J, with 13 bases in the middle. The DNA of the CDR3 is TGCAGCGTTGAAGACTCCTGGGGTGGAGGCTACACCTTC. As protein: CSVEDSWGGGYTF.

The V call is TRBV29-1, the J call TRBJ2-7; TRBD1 aligns across 9 bases. Germline lookup yields CDR1 SQVTM and CDR2 ANQGSEA. V lost 6 bases and J lost 7; bases outside the gene matches: 19. The CDR3 loop spans 16 amino acids. CDR3: CSVRRGIRDRVSEQYF. The CDR3 region has the DNA TGCAGCGTCCGGAGGGGAATCCGGGACAGGGTGAGTGAGCAGTACTTC.

This clonotype was recorded a few times. V gene TRBV12-3 or TRBV12-4 combines with J gene TRBJ2-4; D might be TRBD1 (6 bases). Between the trimmed V and J ends, which lost 3 bases and 13 bases, there was a span of 19 bases. This CDR3 has 14 amino acids. The CDR3 region has the DNA TGTGCCAGCAGTTTTAGACAGGTTGGCCAACCCCAGTACTTC. It is translated as CASSFRQVGQPQYF.

The gene calls are TRBV27 and TRBJ2-1, with D maybe TRBD2 (6 bases). Germline V gene data show CDR1 as MNHEY and CDR2 as SMNVEV (reference sequence). Trimming left V 6 bases short and J 8 bases short, with 14 bases between. The CDR3 contains 13 residues. The CDR3 DNA reads TGTGCCAGCAGACCAGCGGGCGGGGATGAGCAGTTCTTC. This gives the protein CASRPAGGDEQFF.

This clonotype was counted a few times. V usage is TRBV5-1 and J usage is TRBJ1-1; D is unclear. In germline, CDR1 is SGHRS, CDR2 YFSETQ. V was shortened by 4 bases and J by 1 base, with 17 bases between the two germline ends. The CDR3 spans 16 residues. The CDR3 here is CASSPRGEGRNTEAFF. CDR3 in DNA: TGCGCCAGCAGCCCTCGAGGAGAGGGAAGGAACACTGAAGCTTTCTTT.

The CDR3: CASSFTGTPYGYTF. DNA for the CDR3: TGTGCCAGCAGCTTTACCGGGACACCTTATGGCTACACCTTC. The chain joins TRBV7-9 to TRBJ1-2; D possibly corresponds to TRBD1 (6 bases). The CDR3 covers 14 residues. Looked up from germline, CDR1 is SEHNR and CDR2 is FQNEAQ (reference sequence). Trimming took off 3 bases at V and 5 bases at J, with 13 bases between the two ends.

The rearrangement uses TRBV4-3 and TRBJ1-2; D perhaps matches TRBD1 (6 bases). The CDR3 is 14 amino acids. V lost 4 bases, J lost 8 bases, and 17 bases lay in between. CDR1 and CDR2 (germline): LGHNA, YSLEER. The CDR3, as DNA: TGCGCCAGCAGCCCAGGGAGGACAGTTTGGGGCTACACCTTC. This sequence encodes CASSPGRTVWGYTF.

A note on this clonotype: The germline gene is not matched at one end of the junction; a read error may be the cause. The chain couples TRBV15 to TRBJ1-2; TRBD1 is a possible D gene (5 bases). Germline V gene lookup returns CDR1 LNHNV and CDR2 YYDKDF (reference sequence). This CDR3 region has 12 residues. The CDR3: CATSRTGSGCTF. CDR3 bases: TGTGCCACCAGCAGAACAGGTTCTGGCTGCACCTTC.

This clonotype was detected only a few times. This chain connects TRBV9 to TRBJ2-3; 8 bases are shared with TRBD2. This CDR3 region has 15 residues. Germline CDR1 is SGDLS and CDR2 is YYNGEE. V shed 3 bases and J 1 base; nucleotides not matched to a gene: 4. CDR3 in DNA: TGTGCCAGCAGCGCAGCGGGGGCTGGCACAGATACGCAGTATTTT. Amino acids: CASSAAGAGTDTQYF.

The chain recombines TRBV7-2 with TRBJ2-3; D unclear. The V gene's germline CDR1 is SGHTA and CDR2 FQGNSA. The CDR3 loop spans 16 amino acids. V lost 2 bases and J 2 bases, leaving 14 bases between the germline ends. DNA of the CDR3: TGTGCCAGCAGCTTACGACTTAGGATAGACACAGATACGCAGTATTTT. This encodes CASSLRLRIDTDTQYF.

The CDR3 nucleotides read TGTGCCAGCAGCCTGCGGGGATTACATAAAGAGACCCAGTACTTC. It specifies CASSLRGLHKETQYF. The chain employs TRBV7-2 and TRBJ2-5; TRBD2 might be the D (6 bases). Between the trimmed V and J ends, which lost 5 bases and 3 bases, there was a span of 16 bases. In germline, CDR1 is SGHTA, CDR2 FQGNSA. This CDR3 is 15 amino acids long. Variable domain in full (rest from reference TRBV7-2 and TRBJ2-5): GAGVSQSPSNKVTEKGKDVELRCDPISGHTALYWYRQSLGQGLEFLIYFQGNSAPDKSGLPSDRFSAERTGGSVSTLTIQRTQQEDSAVYLCASSLRGLHKETQYFGPGTRLLVL.

The V call is TRBV24-1, the J call TRBJ1-5, with 8 bases that match TRBD1. From germline, CDR1 is KGHDR and CDR2 SFDVKD. V shed 3 bases, J shed 2 bases, and the junction held 5 bases outside the gene matches. The CDR3 extends over 16 amino acids. The CDR3 loop reads CATSDPGTGGNQPQHF. The DNA for the CDR3 is TGTGCCACCAGTGATCCCGGGACAGGAGGCAATCAGCCCCAGCATTTT.

This clonotype appeared once. The genes are TRBV7-2 and TRBJ2-7; D is uncertain. In germline, CDR1 is SGHTA, CDR2 FQGNSA. This CDR3 contains 16 residues. With 1 base removed from V and 0 bases from J, the gap between germline ends came to 13 bases. The CDR3 DNA is TGTGCCAGCAGCTTAGAGGGCTTTCGGGCCTCCTACGAGCAGTACTTC. Protein: CASSLEGFRASYEQYF.